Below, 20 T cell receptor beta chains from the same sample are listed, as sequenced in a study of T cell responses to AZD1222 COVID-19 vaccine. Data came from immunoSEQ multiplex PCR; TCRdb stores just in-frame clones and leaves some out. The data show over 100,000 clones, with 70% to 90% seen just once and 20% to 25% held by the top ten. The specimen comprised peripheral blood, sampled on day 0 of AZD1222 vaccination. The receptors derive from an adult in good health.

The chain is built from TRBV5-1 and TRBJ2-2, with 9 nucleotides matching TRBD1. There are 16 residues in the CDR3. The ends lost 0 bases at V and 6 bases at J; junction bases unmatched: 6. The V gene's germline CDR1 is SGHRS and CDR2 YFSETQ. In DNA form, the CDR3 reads TGCGCCAGCAGCTTGGGTGTACAGGGGGCCTCCGGGGAGCTGTTTTTT. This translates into CASSLGVQGASGELFF.

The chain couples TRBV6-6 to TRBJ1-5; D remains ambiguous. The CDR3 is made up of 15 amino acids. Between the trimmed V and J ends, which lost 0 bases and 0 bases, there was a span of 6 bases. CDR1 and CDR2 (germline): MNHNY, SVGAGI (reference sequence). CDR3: CASSYSDYSNQPQHF. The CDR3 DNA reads TGTGCCAGCAGTTACTCGGATTATAGCAATCAGCCCCAGCATTTT.

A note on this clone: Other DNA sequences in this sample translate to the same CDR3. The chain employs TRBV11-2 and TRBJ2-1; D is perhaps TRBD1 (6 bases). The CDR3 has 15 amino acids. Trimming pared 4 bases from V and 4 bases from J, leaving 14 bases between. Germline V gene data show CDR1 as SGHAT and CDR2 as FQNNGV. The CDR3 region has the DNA TGTGCCAGCAGCTCAGGGGTTGGGGCTTACAATGAGCAGTTCTTC. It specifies CASSSGVGAYNEQFF.

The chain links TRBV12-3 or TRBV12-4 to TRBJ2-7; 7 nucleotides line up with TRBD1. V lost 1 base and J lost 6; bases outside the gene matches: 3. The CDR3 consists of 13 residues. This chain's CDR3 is CASSLGAGGEQYF. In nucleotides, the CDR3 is TGTGCCAGCAGTTTAGGTGCAGGGGGCGAGCAGTACTTC.

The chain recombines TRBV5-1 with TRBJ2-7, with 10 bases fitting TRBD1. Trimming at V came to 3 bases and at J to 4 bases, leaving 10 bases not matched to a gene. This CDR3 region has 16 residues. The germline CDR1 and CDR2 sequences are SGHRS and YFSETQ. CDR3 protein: CASSSPGGTGAYEQYF. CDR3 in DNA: TGCGCCAGCAGCTCCCCGGGGGGGACAGGGGCATACGAGCAGTACTTC.

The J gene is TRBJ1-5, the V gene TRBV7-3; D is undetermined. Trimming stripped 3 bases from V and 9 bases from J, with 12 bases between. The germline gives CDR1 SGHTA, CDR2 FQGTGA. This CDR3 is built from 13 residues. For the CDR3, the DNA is TGTGCCAGCAGCTTCAGCGAAGGTGGGCCCCAGCATTTT. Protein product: CASSFSEGGPQHF.

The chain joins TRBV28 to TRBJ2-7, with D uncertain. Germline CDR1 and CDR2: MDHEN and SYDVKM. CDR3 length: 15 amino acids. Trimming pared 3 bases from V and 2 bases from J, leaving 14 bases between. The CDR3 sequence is CASSFPAGYTYEQYF. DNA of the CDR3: TGTGCCAGCAGTTTCCCAGCAGGATACACCTACGAGCAGTACTTC.

This chain's CDR3 is CASSQEARIVNYGYTF. CDR3 bases: TGCGCCAGCAGCCAAGAGGCCAGGATAGTCAACTATGGCTACACCTTC. The rearrangement uses TRBV4-1 and TRBJ1-2; D gene unclear. Germline CDR1 is MGHRA and CDR2 is YSYEKL. V shed 0 bases and J shed 2 bases, with 13 bases lying between them. This CDR3 spans 16 amino acids.

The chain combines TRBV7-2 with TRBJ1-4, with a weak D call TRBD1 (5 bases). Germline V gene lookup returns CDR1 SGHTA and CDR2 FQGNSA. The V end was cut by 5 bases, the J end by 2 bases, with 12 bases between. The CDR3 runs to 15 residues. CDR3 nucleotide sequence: TGTGCCAGCAGCGTCCAGGGTACGACTAATGAAAAACTGTTTTTT. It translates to CASSVQGTTNEKLFF. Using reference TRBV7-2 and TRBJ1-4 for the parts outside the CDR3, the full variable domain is GAGVSQSPSNKVTEKGKDVELRCDPISGHTALYWYRQSLGQGLEFLIYFQGNSAPDKSGLPSDRFSAERTGGSVSTLTIQRTQQEDSAVYLCASSVQGTTNEKLFFGSGTQLSVL.

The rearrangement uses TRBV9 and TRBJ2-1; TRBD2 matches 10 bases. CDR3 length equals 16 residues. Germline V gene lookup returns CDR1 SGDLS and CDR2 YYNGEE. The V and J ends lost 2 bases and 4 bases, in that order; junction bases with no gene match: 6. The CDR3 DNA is TGTGCCAGCAGCGTCCTCCAGCGGGGGGGGTACAATGAGCAGTTCTTC. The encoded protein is CASSVLQRGGYNEQFF.

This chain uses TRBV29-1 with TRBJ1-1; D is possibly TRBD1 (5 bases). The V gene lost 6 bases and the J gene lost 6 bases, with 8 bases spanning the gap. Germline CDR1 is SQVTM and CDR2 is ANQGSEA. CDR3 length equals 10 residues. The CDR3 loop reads CSVVGPEAFF. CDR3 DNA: TGCAGCGTCGTGGGACCTGAAGCTTTCTTT.

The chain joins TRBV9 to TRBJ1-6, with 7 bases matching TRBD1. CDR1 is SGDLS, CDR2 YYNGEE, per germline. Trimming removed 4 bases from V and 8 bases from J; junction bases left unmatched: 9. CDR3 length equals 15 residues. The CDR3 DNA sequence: TGTGCCAGCAGCCAAGGGACAGCCGCTTATTCACCCCTCCACTTT. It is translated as CASSQGTAAYSPLHF.

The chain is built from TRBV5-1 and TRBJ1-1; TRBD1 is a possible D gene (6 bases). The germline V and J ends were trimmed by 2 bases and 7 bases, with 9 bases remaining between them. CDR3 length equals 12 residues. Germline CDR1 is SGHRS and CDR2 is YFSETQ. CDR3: CASSLQGVEAFF. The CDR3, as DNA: TGCGCCAGCAGCTTACAGGGTGTTGAAGCTTTCTTT.

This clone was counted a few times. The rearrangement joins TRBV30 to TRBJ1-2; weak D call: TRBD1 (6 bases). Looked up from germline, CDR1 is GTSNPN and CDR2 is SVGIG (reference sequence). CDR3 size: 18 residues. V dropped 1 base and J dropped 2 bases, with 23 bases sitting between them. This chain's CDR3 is CAWSAFFPGERGNYGYTF. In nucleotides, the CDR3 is TGTGCCTGGAGTGCTTTTTTTCCCGGGGAAAGGGGGAACTATGGCTACACCTTC.

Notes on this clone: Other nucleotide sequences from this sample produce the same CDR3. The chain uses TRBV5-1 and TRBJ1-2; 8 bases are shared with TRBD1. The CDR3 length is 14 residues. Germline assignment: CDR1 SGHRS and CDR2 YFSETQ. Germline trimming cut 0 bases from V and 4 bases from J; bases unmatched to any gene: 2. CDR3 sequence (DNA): TGCGCCAGCAGCTTGGGTACAGGGGGCTATGGCTACACCTTC. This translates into CASSLGTGGYGYTF. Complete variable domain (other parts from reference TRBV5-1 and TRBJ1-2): KAGVTQTPRYLIKTRGQQVTLSCSPISGHRSVSWYQQTPGQGLQFLFEYFSETQRNKGNFPGRFSGRQFSNSRSEMNVSTLELGDSALYLCASSLGTGGYGYTFGSGTRLTVV.

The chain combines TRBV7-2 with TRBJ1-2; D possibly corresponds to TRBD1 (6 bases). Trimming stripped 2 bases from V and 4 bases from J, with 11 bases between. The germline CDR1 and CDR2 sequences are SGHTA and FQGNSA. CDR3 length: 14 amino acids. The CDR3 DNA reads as TGTGCCAGCAGCTTAAGGGGGACGGGCTATGGCTACACCTTC. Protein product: CASSLRGTGYGYTF.

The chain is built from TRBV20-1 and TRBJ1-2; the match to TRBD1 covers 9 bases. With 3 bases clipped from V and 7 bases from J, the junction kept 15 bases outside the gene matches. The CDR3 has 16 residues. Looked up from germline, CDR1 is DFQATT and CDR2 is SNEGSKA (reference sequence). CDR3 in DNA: TGCAGTGCTAGTCCAAAAGCCAGGGACAGGGTCTTTGGCTACACCTTC. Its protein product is CSASPKARDRVFGYTF.

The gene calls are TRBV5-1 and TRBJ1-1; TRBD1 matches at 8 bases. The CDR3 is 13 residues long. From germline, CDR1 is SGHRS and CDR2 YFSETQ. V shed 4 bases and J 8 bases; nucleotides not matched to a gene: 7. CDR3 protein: CASSRGQAVEAFF. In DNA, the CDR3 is TGCGCCAGCAGCCGGGGACAGGCGGTCGAAGCTTTCTTT.

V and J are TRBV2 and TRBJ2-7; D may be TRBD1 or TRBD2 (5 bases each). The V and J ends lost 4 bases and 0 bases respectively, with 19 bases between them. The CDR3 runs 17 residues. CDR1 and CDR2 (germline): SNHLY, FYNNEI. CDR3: CASSGAGTEVNSYEQYF. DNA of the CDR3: TGTGCCAGCAGTGGAGCCGGGACGGAAGTGAACTCCTACGAGCAGTACTTC.

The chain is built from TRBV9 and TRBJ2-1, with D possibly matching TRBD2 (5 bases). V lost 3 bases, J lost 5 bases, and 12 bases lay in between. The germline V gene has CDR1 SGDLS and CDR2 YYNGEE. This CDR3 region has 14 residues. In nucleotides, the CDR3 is TGTGCCAGCAGCGCTCCCGGGGTCCACAATGAGCAGTTCTTC. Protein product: CASSAPGVHNEQFF.